This T cell receptor (beta chain) appears in the sequencing data of a study of CXCR3-negative and CXCR3-positive naive CD8 T cells (dated by TCRdb to the late 2010s). About the study as a whole: In total, roughly 130 million TRB reads were obtained, corresponding to roughly 1.5 +/- 0.3 million reads per library. Diversity and physicochemical repertoire analyses covered roughly eleven donors pooled from two independent experiments. The TRBV-TRBJ cluster analysis covered naive subsets from about 5 donors and memory cells from 3 donors.

Each CD8+ T cell subset was flow-sorted in triplicate, with 250,000 to 350,000 cells per subset placed directly into RLT lysis buffer. To exclude memory contaminants, naive CD8+ T cells were stringently defined as CD45RO-CCR7+CD27+CD95-. Standard density gradient centrifugation was used to isolate peripheral blood mononuclear cells from buffy coats. Naive CXCR3-negative and CXCR3-positive CD8+ T cells were flow-sorted using a FACSAria III. Total RNA was extracted from sorted cells using an RNeasy Mini Kit. Turning to this clonotype: Its antigen remains undetermined.

Sequencing took place on a NextSeq 550. The Human TCR Profiling Kit (MiLaboratory) was used to make UMI-labeled 5' RACE TRB cDNA libraries. The full amount of extracted RNA was used for cDNA synthesis, and the full amount of resulting cDNA was used for PCR amplification. The libraries were made side by side, with each library going through the same number of PCR cycles. In the source study's methods: About 53,000 +/- 9,400 unique UMI-labeled TRB cDNA molecules per library were extracted with MIGEC and MiXCR, with at least two reads per UMI required. On average, each library contained about 40,000 +/- 10,000 functional in-frame TRB CDR3 nucleotide clonotypes without stop codons. After downsampling to 5000 UMI-labeled TRB molecules per sample, diversity metrics such as normalized Shannon-Wiener and Chao1 were calculated in VDJtools. Clonotype-size-weighted physicochemical properties of the central five CDR3 residues (interaction energy, strength, volume and Kidera factor 4) were computed in VDJtools. The reads went through TCRdb reprocessing, and each CDR3 protein sequence gets one entry with no DNA. The V and J calls were not made by the authors but by TCRdb's processing. This sample's records show under 9,000 distinct CDR3 sequences. The ten most abundant clones make up about 1.8% of the sample.

Summary of the overall study and its limitations: TRBV-TRBJ usage was similar between naive CXCR3-negative and CXCR3-positive cells from the same donor, while memory cells showed distinct patterns. Freshly isolated PBMCs were used for most assays because CXCR3 expression went down partially after cryopreservation. Surface CD5, linked to self-reactivity in mice, was comparable between naive subsets; TCR interaction strength was therefore also inferred from TRB CDR3 physicochemical properties. Compared with CXCR3-negative naive cells, CXCR3-positive naive cells had TRB CDR3s with higher hydrophobicity (lower Kidera factor 4), lower energy, and higher strength and volume indices. Comparably high repertoire diversity was found in both naive subsets, whereas much lower repertoire diversity was found in memory CD8+ T cells.

Sequencing was carried out using naive CXCR3- CD8+ T cells from blood. The cell subset or site label corresponds to: CD45RO-CCR7+CD27+CD95- naive CD8+ T cells lacking CXCR3 (TNR3-). The TCR comes from a human donor in good health. Some clones in this sample may be carry-over from other donors' samples.

CDR3 loop: CASKDRENTGELFF. Recombination joined TRBV2 with TRBJ2-2; TCRdb lists TRBD1, though no DNA is available to test this call. The germline V gene supplies CDR1 SNHLY and CDR2 FYNNEI. Taken from cysteine to phenylalanine, the CDR3 has 14 residues. There is no recorded DNA. The CDR3 plus the reference TRBV2 and TRBJ2-2 genes for the other parts give the full variable domain: EPEVTQTPSHQVTQMGQEVILRCVPISNHLYFYWYRQILGQKVEFLVSFYNNEISEKSEIFDDQFSVERPDGSNFTLKIRSTKLEDSAMYFCASKDRENTGELFFGEGSRLTVL.